The present T cell receptor beta chain was sequenced within a study of monozygotic twins with inflammatory bowel disease. TCRdb reprocessed the 5' RACE reads and keeps a single row for each CDR3 protein, giving no DNA. This sample contains about 330,000 distinct CDR3 sequences. The CDR3 is 17 amino acids. CDR1 and CDR2 from the germline V gene are SGHTA and FQGTGA. The rearrangement joins TRBV7-3 to TRBJ2-1; TCRdb designates TRBD2, a call that cannot be tested without DNA. This clonotype originated in a human donor with ulcerative colitis or Crohn's disease, or a healthy co-twin of an affected twin (not recorded which). Sequenced input: blood. CDR3 residues: CASSPNVGGSLYNEQFF.